Ten or more counts support the clone carrying this TCR beta chain. For TCRbeta, the library was prepared with unique molecular identifiers. TCRdb called the PCR reads again in MiXCR, with one record for every CDR3 protein. The sample has 200,000 to 250,000 distinct CDR3 sequences, around 12% seen once. The data were obtained in a study of T-cell reconstitution after alpha-beta-depleted transplantation in children. The CDR3 spans 15 residues. In germline, CDR1 is MRHNA, CDR2 SNTAGT. With 3 bases clipped from V and 6 bases from J, the junction kept 7 bases outside the gene matches. This specimen consisted of PBMCs from the stem cell graft donor, obtained from the stem cell graft. The V and J genes are TRBV6-4 and TRBJ2-2; 7 bases line up with TRBD1. This receptor was obtained from a human donor who donated a stem cell graft to a child with acute lymphoblastic leukemia. The CDR3 DNA is TGTGCCAGCAGTGAGTCGACAGGGTCGGCCGGGGAGCTGTTTTTT. Protein sequence: CASSESTGSAGELFF.